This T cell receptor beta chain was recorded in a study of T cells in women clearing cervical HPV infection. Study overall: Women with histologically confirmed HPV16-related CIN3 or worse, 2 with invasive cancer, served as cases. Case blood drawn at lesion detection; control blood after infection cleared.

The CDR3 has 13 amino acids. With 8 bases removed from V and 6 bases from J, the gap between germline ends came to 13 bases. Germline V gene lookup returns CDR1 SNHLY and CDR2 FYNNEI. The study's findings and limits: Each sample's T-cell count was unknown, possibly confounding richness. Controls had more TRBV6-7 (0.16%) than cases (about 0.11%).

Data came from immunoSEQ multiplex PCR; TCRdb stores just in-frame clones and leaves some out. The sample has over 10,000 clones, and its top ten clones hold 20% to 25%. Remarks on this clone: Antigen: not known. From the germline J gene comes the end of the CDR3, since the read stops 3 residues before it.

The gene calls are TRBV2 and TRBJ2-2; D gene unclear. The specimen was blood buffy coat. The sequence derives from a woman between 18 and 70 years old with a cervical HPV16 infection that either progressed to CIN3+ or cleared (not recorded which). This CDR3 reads CASCPQWSGELFF. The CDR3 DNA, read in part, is TGTGCCAGCTGCCCACAGTGGTCCGGGGAG.